One sample yielded the 5 T cell receptor beta chains listed below, sequenced in a study of blood T cell repertoires in COVID-19 (dated by TCRdb to 2018 to 2020). The protocol used for the library was the immunoSEQ multiplex PCR assay. TCRdb holds this immuneACCESS table with in-frame rearrangements only. Some clones are missing; in checked studies, unresolved V genes explain under half, and the rest has no known cause. This sample gives some 130,000 clones in total; 70% to 90% of them show up just once. Around 13% of the sample lies in the top ten. The sequenced material came from peripheral blood. The receptors come from a human donor in a cohort sampled during active COVID-19.

This clone was detected only a few times. V gene TRBV7-8 combines with J gene TRBJ1-6; D remains unclear. The CDR3 runs to 16 residues. V was shortened by 7 bases and J by 0 bases, with 13 bases between the two germline ends. Per germline, CDR1 SGHVS and CDR2 FQNEAQ. CDR3 nucleotide sequence: TGTGCCAGCAATCCAGGAATTAACTCCTATAATTCACCCCTCCACTTT. Translating it yields CASNPGINSYNSPLHF.

This clone appeared a single time. The rearrangement links TRBV7-8 to TRBJ2-3; possible D gene TRBD2, 5 bases. Germline CDR1 reads SGHVS; CDR2 reads FQNEAQ. This CDR3 is built from 16 residues. V lost 3 bases to trimming and J lost 0 bases, with 13 bases between them. The CDR3 region is CASSFTSVASTDTQYF. The CDR3 DNA reads as TGTGCCAGCAGCTTTACTAGTGTCGCTAGCACAGATACGCAGTATTTT.

CDR3 nucleotides: TGTGCCACCAGTGACAGCGGGGGGATCACAGATACGCAGTATTTT. This gives the protein CATSDSGGITDTQYF. The chain carries TRBV24-1 and TRBJ2-3; 9 bases match TRBD2. With V trimmed by 4 bases and J by 2 bases, 3 bases remained unmatched. This CDR3 is 15 amino acids long. Germline V gene data show CDR1 as KGHDR and CDR2 as SFDVKD.

The rearrangement uses TRBV3-1 (or the pseudogene TRBV3-2) and TRBJ1-1; D call uncertain. The CDR3 extends over 13 amino acids. Germline values: CDR1 LGHDT, CDR2 YNNKEL (reference sequence). The V end lost 1 base, the J end lost 11 bases, and 14 bases lay between the germline ends. The CDR3 sequence is CASSQGAQVVAFF. The DNA for the CDR3 is TGTGCCAGCAGCCAAGGCGCCCAGGTCGTTGCTTTCTTT.

The V gene is TRBV2, the J gene TRBJ2-4; perhaps TRBD2 as D (5 bases). Germline CDR1 is SNHLY and CDR2 is FYNNEI. Between the trimmed V and J ends, which lost 5 bases and 8 bases, there was a span of 13 bases. The CDR3 is 13 residues long. The CDR3: CASSPLDGDIQYF. CDR3 bases: TGTGCCAGCAGTCCACTAGATGGGGACATTCAGTACTTC.